Below are 22 T cell receptor beta chains sequenced from a single sample in a study of blood T cell repertoires in COVID-19. TCRdb's table, derived via immunoSEQ multiplex PCR, lists solely in-frame clones and lacks some. The sample yields about 59,000 clones, around 81% seen once. The specimen was peripheral blood. The receptors derive from a woman of 80 years or more with active or convalescent COVID-19.

The chain links TRBV5-6 to TRBJ1-6, with 8 bases matching TRBD1. Germline V lookup: CDR1 SGHDT, CDR2 YYEEEE. The J segment lost 10 bases and the V segment lost 4 bases, leaving 13 bases of the junction unmatched. The CDR3 is 16 residues long. CDR3 in DNA: TGTGCCAGCAGCCCACCAGGGGGCCTAAGCGGATCACCCCTCCACTTT. Encoded protein: CASSPPGGLSGSPLHF.

This clone was detected only once. V is TRBV3-1 (or the pseudogene TRBV3-2) and J is TRBJ2-1; D gene uncertain. Trimming removed 0 bases from V and 0 bases from J, with 9 bases in between. Germline lookup yields CDR1 LGHDT and CDR2 YNNKEL (reference sequence). CDR3 length: 16 residues. The CDR3 loop reads CASSQELQSSYNEQFF. CDR3 coding DNA: TGTGCCAGCAGCCAAGAGTTACAGAGCTCCTACAATGAGCAGTTCTTC.

V and J are TRBV9 and TRBJ1-6; D is unclear. This CDR3 contains 17 residues. CDR1 is SGDLS and CDR2 is YYNGEE in the germline V gene. The ends were cut back, 0 bases at V and 0 bases at J, with 10 bases in the middle. For the CDR3, the DNA is TGTGCCAGCAGCGTAGACGCACAAAGCTCCTATAATTCACCCCTCCACTTT. Its translation is CASSVDAQSSYNSPLHF.

This clone was seen just once. The sample has other DNA sequences that encode this CDR3 too. This sequence joins TRBV24-1 and TRBJ1-1; D remains ambiguous. V lost 1 base and J 6 bases, leaving 8 bases between the germline ends. Germline CDR1 is KGHDR and CDR2 is SFDVKD. This CDR3 has 13 residues. The CDR3, as DNA: TGTGCCACCAGTGATTTTGGAGGGTCTGAAGCTTTCTTT. Encoded protein: CATSDFGGSEAFF.

This chain connects TRBV18 to TRBJ2-3, with D perhaps TRBD2 (7 bases). Deletions cut 6 bases from V and 4 bases from J, with 17 bases between. This CDR3 is built from 15 residues. Germline V gene data show CDR1 as KGHSH and CDR2 as LQKENI. CDR3 loop: CASSLRGGVSDTQYF. The CDR3 region has the DNA TGTGCCAGCTCGCTACGAGGGGGGGTATCAGATACGCAGTATTTT.

The chain carries TRBV4-3 and TRBJ2-3, with unresolved D. CDR1 and CDR2 (germline): LGHNA, YSLEER. V was shortened by 0 bases and J by 2 bases, with 6 bases between the two germline ends. The CDR3 totals 14 residues. The CDR3 loop is CASSQERVTDTQYF. The CDR3 DNA reads as TGCGCCAGCAGCCAAGAACGGGTCACAGATACGCAGTATTTT.

This chain links TRBV6-5 with TRBJ2-2; TRBD1 agrees at 7 bases. Germline CDR1 is MNHEY and CDR2 is SVGAGI. This CDR3 comprises 14 residues. The V segment lost 9 bases and the J segment 0 bases; nucleotides outside the gene matches: 4. This chain's CDR3 is CASWDRPNTGELFF. For the CDR3, the DNA is TGTGCCAGTTGGGACAGACCGAACACCGGGGAGCTGTTTTTT.

The V and J genes are TRBV5-6 and TRBJ2-5, with 8 positions matching TRBD2. The CDR3 loop spans 18 amino acids. CDR1 and CDR2 from the germline V gene are SGHDT and YYEEEE. With V trimmed by 4 bases and J by 3 bases, 17 bases remained unmatched. In DNA, the CDR3 is TGTGCCAGCAGCAGTTGGGCGGGGGGAAGAGTAACCAAAGAGACCCAGTACTTC. It codes for CASSSWAGGRVTKETQYF.

V gene TRBV27 combines with J gene TRBJ2-7; TRBD1 aligns across 10 bases. Per germline, CDR1 MNHEY and CDR2 SMNVEV (reference sequence). The CDR3 has 13 amino acids. V dropped 8 bases and J dropped 1; count of bases not matched to a gene: 2. As DNA, the CDR3 is TGTGCCAGCCGGACAGGGGGATCCTACGAGCAGTACTTC. Protein: CASRTGGSYEQYF.

V is TRBV3-1 (or the pseudogene TRBV3-2) and J is TRBJ2-2; the match to TRBD2 covers 12 bases. V lost 0 bases, J lost 4 bases, and 3 bases stayed unmatched. This CDR3 has 17 residues. Germline V gives CDR1 LGHDT, CDR2 YNNKEL (reference sequence). Here the CDR3 DNA reads TGTGCCAGCAGCCAAGACTCTAGCGGGGGGGCCACCGGGGAGCTGTTTTTT. It yields the protein CASSQDSSGGATGELFF.

In the case of this clone: Other DNA variants within this sample encode the same CDR3. This chain joins TRBV2 and TRBJ1-1; 7 positions match TRBD1. V shed 6 bases and J 4 bases; nucleotides not matched to a gene: 2. Germline CDR1 and CDR2: SNHLY and FYNNEI. This CDR3 has 12 residues. CDR3 coding DNA: TGTGCCAGCAGGCGGACAGGCACTGAAGCTTTCTTT. Translated, it gives CASRRTGTEAFF.

The chain carries TRBV28 and TRBJ2-3, with D perhaps TRBD2 (6 bases). The CDR3 contains 15 residues. Germline V gene lookup returns CDR1 MDHEN and CDR2 SYDVKM. The germline V and J ends were trimmed by 6 bases and 1 base, with 14 bases remaining between them. CDR3 in amino acids: CASRDSASGTDTQYF. The CDR3 bases are TGTGCCAGCAGAGACTCGGCTAGCGGCACAGATACGCAGTATTTT.

This clone was seen a single time. This chain connects TRBV21-1 to TRBJ1-4; the table's D call, TRBD1, has no DNA check behind it. TRBV21-1 counts as a pseudogene. The CDR3 loop spans 15 amino acids. In DNA, the CDR3 is TGTGCCAGCAGCAGTCAGATCACAACTAATGAAAAACTGTTTTTT. It yields the protein CASSSQITTNEKLFF.

This chain links TRBV6-1 with TRBJ2-1, with 7 bases lining up with TRBD2. The CDR3 length is 13 residues. V gave up 2 bases and J gave up 7 bases; unmatched junction bases: 2. Germline V gene lookup returns CDR1 MNHNS and CDR2 SASEGT. The CDR3 sequence is CASSERGGNEQFF. DNA for the CDR3: TGTGCCAGCAGTGAAAGGGGAGGGAATGAGCAGTTCTTC.

The chain is built from TRBV19 and TRBJ1-5; D remains ambiguous. V was cut by 0 bases and J by 9 bases, with 12 bases left in between. Germline CDR1 LNHDA, CDR2 SQIVND (reference sequence). The CDR3 runs to 14 residues. CDR3: CASSIDTGRGPQHF. DNA for the CDR3: TGTGCCAGTAGTATAGATACGGGCCGGGGGCCCCAGCATTTT.

V is TRBV6-5 and J is TRBJ1-1; D remains unclear. This CDR3 is 15 amino acids long. CDR1 is MNHEY, CDR2 SVGAGI, per germline. V lost 0 bases and J lost 0, with 8 bases in between. DNA of the CDR3: TGTGCCAGCAGTTACTCCCAGATGATGAACACTGAAGCTTTCTTT. Translating it yields CASSYSQMMNTEAFF.

The genes are TRBV19 and TRBJ1-2; 12 bases are shared with TRBD1. Trimming removed 6 bases from V and 3 bases from J; junction bases left unmatched: 8. The CDR3 extends over 16 amino acids. Germline CDR1 and CDR2: LNHDA and SQIVND (reference sequence). Written as DNA, the CDR3 is TGTGCCAGTAGGATCGGGACAGGGGGCGCTGACTATGGCTACACCTTC. It is translated as CASRIGTGGADYGYTF.

The J gene is TRBJ1-2, the V gene TRBV5-6, with TRBD1 matching over 8 bases. The J segment lost 6 bases and the V segment lost 4 bases, leaving 5 bases of the junction unmatched. Germline V gene lookup returns CDR1 SGHDT and CDR2 YYEEEE. This CDR3 has 13 residues. The CDR3 here is CASSDTGGNGYTF. The DNA of the CDR3 is TGTGCCAGCAGCGATACAGGGGGGAATGGCTACACCTTC.

The J gene is TRBJ1-2, the V gene TRBV6-6, with D maybe TRBD1 (6 bases). The CDR3 is 11 residues long. Germline values: CDR1 MNHNY, CDR2 SVGAGI (reference sequence). V was pared by 6 bases and J by 7 bases, with 9 bases between. CDR3 region: CASSWDTGYTF. CDR3 in DNA: TGTGCCAGCAGCTGGGACACTGGCTACACCTTC.

The chain links TRBV7-8 to TRBJ1-2; possibly TRBD1 for D (5 bases). This CDR3 comprises 15 residues. Germline CDR1 SGHVS, CDR2 FQNEAQ. The V and J ends lost 2 bases and 5 bases respectively, with 15 bases between them. CDR3 DNA sequence: TGTGCCAGCAGCTTATCTGGGGCGCAAAGTTATGGCTACACCTTC. Its translation: CASSLSGAQSYGYTF.

The chain combines TRBV7-2 with TRBJ1-2, with TRBD1 matching over 7 bases. This CDR3 is 15 amino acids long. Germline loops: CDR1 SGHTA, CDR2 FQGNSA. The J segment lost 4 bases and the V segment lost 0 bases, leaving 5 bases of the junction unmatched. CDR3 in DNA: TGTGCCAGCAGCTTAGCGCAGGGGGTGGGCTATGGCTACACCTTC. This translates into CASSLAQGVGYGYTF.

The genes are TRBV27 and TRBJ1-1, with a possible D match to TRBD1 (6 bases). This CDR3 is 16 amino acids long. The V end was cut by 3 bases, the J end by 5 bases, with 19 bases between. Germline values: CDR1 MNHEY, CDR2 SMNVEV (reference sequence). The CDR3 coding sequence is TGTGCCAGCAGTTTTATTGCAGGGGAGAAGGGGACTGAAGCTTTCTTT. This codes for CASSFIAGEKGTEAFF.